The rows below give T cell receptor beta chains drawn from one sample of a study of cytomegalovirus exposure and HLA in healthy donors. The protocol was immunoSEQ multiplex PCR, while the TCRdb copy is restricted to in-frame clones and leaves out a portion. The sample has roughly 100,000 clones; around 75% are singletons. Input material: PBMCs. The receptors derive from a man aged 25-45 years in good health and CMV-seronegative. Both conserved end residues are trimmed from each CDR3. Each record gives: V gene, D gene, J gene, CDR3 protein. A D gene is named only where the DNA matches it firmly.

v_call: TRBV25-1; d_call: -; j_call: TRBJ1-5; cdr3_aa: ASSAGNNQPQH
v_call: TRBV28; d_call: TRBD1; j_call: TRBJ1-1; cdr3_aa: ASNTPGQGNTEAF
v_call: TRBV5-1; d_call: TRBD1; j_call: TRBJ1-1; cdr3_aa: ASREGADEAF
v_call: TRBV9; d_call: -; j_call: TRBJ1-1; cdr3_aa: ASSVATASNTEAF
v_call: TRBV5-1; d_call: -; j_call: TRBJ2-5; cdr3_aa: ASSLWVAQETQY
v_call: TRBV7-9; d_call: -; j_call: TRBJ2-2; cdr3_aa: ASSLIWGDEFTGELF
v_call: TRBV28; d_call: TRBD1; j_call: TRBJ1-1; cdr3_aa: ASLWTGNTEAF
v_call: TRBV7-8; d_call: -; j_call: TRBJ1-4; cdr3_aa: ASSPGSATNEKLF
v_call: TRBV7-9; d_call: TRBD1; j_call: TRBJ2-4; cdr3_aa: ASSQTGGNIQY
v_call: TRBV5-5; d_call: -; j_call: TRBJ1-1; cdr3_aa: ASSLDSATEAF
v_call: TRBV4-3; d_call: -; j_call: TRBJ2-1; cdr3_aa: ASSQDGGSSYNEQF
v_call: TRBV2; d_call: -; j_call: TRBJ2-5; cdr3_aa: ASSDPGAQY
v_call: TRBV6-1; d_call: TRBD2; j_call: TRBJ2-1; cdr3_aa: ASSPGTSDYNEQF
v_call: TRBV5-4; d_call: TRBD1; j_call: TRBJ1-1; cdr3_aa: ASSPGTGGAEWNTEAF
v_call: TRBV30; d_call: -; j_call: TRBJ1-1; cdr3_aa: AWSVIPVVAF
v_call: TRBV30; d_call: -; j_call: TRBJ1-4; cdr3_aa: AWSGAESGKLF
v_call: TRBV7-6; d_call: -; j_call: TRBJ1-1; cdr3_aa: ASSAGAGRGNTEAF
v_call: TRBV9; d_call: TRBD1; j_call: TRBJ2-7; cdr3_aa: ASSATGQGSYEQY
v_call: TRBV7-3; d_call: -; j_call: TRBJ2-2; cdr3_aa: ASSLNPAAGELF
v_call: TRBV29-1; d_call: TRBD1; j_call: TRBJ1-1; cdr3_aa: SVEVAGGQAF
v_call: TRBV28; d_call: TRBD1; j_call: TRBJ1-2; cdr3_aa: ASRTGGYGYT
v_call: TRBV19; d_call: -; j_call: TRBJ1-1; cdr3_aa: ASSIGSAGGGEAF
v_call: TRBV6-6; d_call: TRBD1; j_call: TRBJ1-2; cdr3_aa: ASSLSQGANYGYT
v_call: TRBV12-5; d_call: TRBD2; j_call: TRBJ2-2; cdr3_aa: ASGLGGGAVRGELF
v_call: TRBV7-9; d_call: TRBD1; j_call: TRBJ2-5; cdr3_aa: ASSFWDSQETQY
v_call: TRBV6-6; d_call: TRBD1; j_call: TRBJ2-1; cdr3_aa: ASRYPDRDNEQF
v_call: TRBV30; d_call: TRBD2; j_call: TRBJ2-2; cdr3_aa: AWSVGGGAGELF
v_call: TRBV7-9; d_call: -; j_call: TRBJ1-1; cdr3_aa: ASTYMNTEAF
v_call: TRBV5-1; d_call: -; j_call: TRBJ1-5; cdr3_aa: ASSLGQDNQPQH
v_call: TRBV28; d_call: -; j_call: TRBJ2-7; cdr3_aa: ASSPGDEAGYEQY
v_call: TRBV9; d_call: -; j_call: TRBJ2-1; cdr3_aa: ASSVTSHFYNEQF
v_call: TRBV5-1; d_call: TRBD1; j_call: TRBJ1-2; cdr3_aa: ASSFLPTGAGGGYT
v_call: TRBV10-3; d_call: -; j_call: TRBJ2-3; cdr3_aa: AISELATDTQY
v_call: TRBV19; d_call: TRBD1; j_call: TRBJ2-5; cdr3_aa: ASSRGQGLKTQY
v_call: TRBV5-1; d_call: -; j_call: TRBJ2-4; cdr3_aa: ASSLPDRNIQY
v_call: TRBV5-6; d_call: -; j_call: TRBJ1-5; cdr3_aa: ASSYRDGNQPQH
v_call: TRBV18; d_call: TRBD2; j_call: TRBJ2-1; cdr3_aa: ASSPSLAGGYNEQF
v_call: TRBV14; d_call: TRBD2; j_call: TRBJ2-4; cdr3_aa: ASSQDQTRGLGNIQY
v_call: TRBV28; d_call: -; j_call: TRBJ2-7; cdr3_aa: ASSLGGDPYEQY
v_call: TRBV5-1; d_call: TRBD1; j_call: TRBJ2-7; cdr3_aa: ASSLGQGPAYEQY
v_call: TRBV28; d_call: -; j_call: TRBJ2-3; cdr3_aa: ASSLKGASQY
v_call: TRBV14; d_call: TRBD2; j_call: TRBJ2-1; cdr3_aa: ASSQGGLAGEQF
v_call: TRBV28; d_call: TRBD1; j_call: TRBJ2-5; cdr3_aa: ASSLGDRRTGYQY
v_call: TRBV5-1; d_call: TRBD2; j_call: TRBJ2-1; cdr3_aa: ASSPSGLGSYEQF
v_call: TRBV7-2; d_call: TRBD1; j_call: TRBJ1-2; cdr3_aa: ASSVTPRDRGNYGYT
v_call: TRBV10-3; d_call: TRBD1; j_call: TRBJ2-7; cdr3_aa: AISEGRTGSIHEQY